These T cell receptor beta chains were read from a single sample in a study of T cells in Graves' hyperthyroidism and ophthalmopathy. MiXCR, applied by TCRdb to the multiplex PCR reads, yields one record per CDR3 protein. The sample lists about 350,000 distinct CDR3 sequences, 15% to 20% occurring once. The sequenced material came from blood. The receptors were sampled from a woman aged 18-29 years with Graves' hyperthyroidism. CDR3s include the opening cysteine and the closing phenylalanine or tryptophan. A D gene is named only where the DNA matches it firmly. The size of a clone is reported for some rows only, either as once, few or many, or as a class for expanded clones.

V gene: TRBV30; D gene: -; clone size: -; J gene: TRBJ1-2; CDR3 protein: CAWMTPIYGYTF; CDR3 DNA: TGTGCCTGGATGACGCCCATCTATGGCTACACCTTC
V gene: TRBV15; D gene: -; clone size: many; J gene: TRBJ2-7; CDR3 protein: CATSAGTYEQYF; CDR3 DNA: TGTGCCACCTCAGCTGGAACCTACGAGCAGTACTTC
V gene: TRBV20-1; D gene: -; clone size: -; J gene: TRBJ1-1; CDR3 protein: CSARDGLNTEAFF; CDR3 DNA: TGCAGTGCTAGAGACGGTTTGAACACTGAAGCTTTCTTT
V gene: TRBV20-1; D gene: TRBD2; clone size: many; J gene: TRBJ2-4; CDR3 protein: CSAQRGILAKNIQYF; CDR3 DNA: TGCAGTGCCCAGCGGGGGATCCTAGCCAAAAACATTCAGTACTTC
V gene: TRBV5-1; D gene: -; clone size: many; J gene: TRBJ1-1; CDR3 protein: CASSRGGKAEAFF; CDR3 DNA: TGCGCCAGCAGCAGAGGTGGGAAGGCTGAAGCTTTCTTT
V gene: TRBV28; D gene: -; clone size: many; J gene: TRBJ2-7; CDR3 protein: CASTLGGAGTYEQYF; CDR3 DNA: TGTGCCAGCACCCTAGGAGGGGCAGGGACCTACGAGCAGTACTTC
V gene: TRBV30; D gene: -; clone size: -; J gene: TRBJ2-7; CDR3 protein: CAWGGGSYEQYF; CDR3 DNA: TGTGCCTGGGGGGGAGGTTCCTACGAGCAGTACTTC
V gene: TRBV10-3; D gene: -; clone size: many; J gene: TRBJ2-7; CDR3 protein: CAISDQGNEQYF; CDR3 DNA: TGTGCCATCAGTGATCAGGGCAACGAGCAGTACTTC
V gene: TRBV5-1; D gene: -; clone size: -; J gene: TRBJ1-3; CDR3 protein: CASSLSGGGHSGNTIYF; CDR3 DNA: TGCGCCAGCAGCCTTTCTGGGGGAGGCCACTCTGGAAACACCATATATTTT
V gene: TRBV6-2/TRBV6-3; D gene: -; clone size: many; J gene: TRBJ1-2; CDR3 protein: CASSRLLEGDYGYTF; CDR3 DNA: TGTGCCAGCAGTCGGTTACTTGAGGGGGACTATGGCTACACCTTC
V gene: TRBV7-2; D gene: -; clone size: many; J gene: TRBJ2-5; CDR3 protein: CASSLVLVQETQYF; CDR3 DNA: TGTGCCAGCAGCTTAGTTCTAGTCCAGGAGACCCAGTACTTC
V gene: TRBV12-3/TRBV12-4; D gene: -; clone size: -; J gene: TRBJ2-5; CDR3 protein: CASSLDSGAQETQYF; CDR3 DNA: TGTGCCAGCAGTTTGGATAGCGGAGCTCAAGAGACCCAGTACTTC
V gene: TRBV11-2; D gene: TRBD1; clone size: -; J gene: TRBJ1-1; CDR3 protein: CASSFRQGALVGTEAFF; CDR3 DNA: TGTGCCAGCAGCTTCCGACAGGGGGCTCTGGTTGGGACTGAAGCTTTCTTT
V gene: TRBV6-1; D gene: TRBD1; clone size: -; J gene: TRBJ2-2; CDR3 protein: CASRRTGGLGELFF; CDR3 DNA: TGTGCCAGCAGAAGGACAGGGGGTTTAGGGGAGCTGTTTTTT
V gene: TRBV20-1; D gene: -; clone size: many; J gene: TRBJ2-5; CDR3 protein: CSARDGTGRETQYF; CDR3 DNA: TGCAGTGCTAGAGATGGTACGGGGCGAGAGACCCAGTACTTC
V gene: TRBV12-3/TRBV12-4; D gene: -; clone size: many; J gene: TRBJ2-7; CDR3 protein: CASSLSPGVYEQYF; CDR3 DNA: TGTGCCAGCAGTTTATCCCCAGGGGTCTACGAGCAGTACTTC
V gene: TRBV9; D gene: -; clone size: -; J gene: TRBJ1-3; CDR3 protein: CASSVAVLGSPSGNTIYF; CDR3 DNA: TGTGCCAGCAGCGTAGCCGTCTTGGGGTCCCCCTCTGGAAACACCATATATTTT
V gene: TRBV4-1; D gene: -; clone size: -; J gene: TRBJ2-7; CDR3 protein: CASSQAPGPSVQYF; CDR3 DNA: TGCGCCAGCAGCCAAGCCCCGGGACCGTCAGTGCAGTACTTC
V gene: TRBV4-2; D gene: -; clone size: many; J gene: TRBJ1-5; CDR3 protein: CASSKSWGDNQPQHF; CDR3 DNA: TGTGCCAGCAGTAAAAGTTGGGGAGACAATCAGCCCCAGCATTTT
V gene: TRBV3-1; D gene: TRBD1; clone size: many; J gene: TRBJ1-2; CDR3 protein: CASRPQGAGGYTF; CDR3 DNA: TGTGCCAGCAGACCCCAGGGGGCTGGGGGCTACACCTTC
V gene: TRBV11-2; D gene: -; clone size: once; J gene: TRBJ2-7; CDR3 protein: CASSSKGGLRTYEQYF; CDR3 DNA: TGTGCCAGCAGCTCTAAGGGGGGATTAAGGACCTACGAGCAGTACTTC
V gene: TRBV24-1; D gene: -; clone size: many; J gene: TRBJ2-5; CDR3 protein: CATSHMGRNQETQYF; CDR3 DNA: TGTGCCACCAGCCACATGGGACGGAACCAAGAGACCCAGTACTTC
V gene: TRBV3-1; D gene: TRBD1; clone size: many; J gene: TRBJ1-2; CDR3 protein: CASSQGWEGGTAGYTF; CDR3 DNA: TGTGCCAGCAGCCAAGGATGGGAAGGCGGGACAGCTGGCTACACCTTC
V gene: TRBV20-1; D gene: TRBD1; clone size: many; J gene: TRBJ1-1; CDR3 protein: CSAGQGTTEAFF; CDR3 DNA: TGCAGTGCTGGACAGGGGACCACTGAAGCTTTCTTT
V gene: TRBV20-1; D gene: TRBD1; clone size: many; J gene: TRBJ1-2; CDR3 protein: CSAAELQGVGVYGYTF; CDR3 DNA: TGCAGTGCAGCAGAGCTACAGGGGGTTGGGGTCTATGGCTACACCTTC
V gene: TRBV2; D gene: -; clone size: many; J gene: TRBJ1-5; CDR3 protein: CASSVSPGAVGNQPQHF; CDR3 DNA: TGTGCCAGCAGTGTCTCGCCGGGTGCCGTTGGCAATCAGCCCCAGCATTTT
V gene: TRBV27; D gene: -; clone size: many; J gene: TRBJ2-6; CDR3 protein: CASSFLLGAGANVLTF; CDR3 DNA: TGTGCCAGCAGTTTCCTGTTAGGGGCTGGGGCCAACGTCCTGACTTTC
V gene: TRBV5-1; D gene: -; clone size: -; J gene: TRBJ1-3; CDR3 protein: CASSLGHYSGNTIYF; CDR3 DNA: TGCGCCAGCAGCTTGGGTCATTACTCTGGAAACACCATATATTTT
V gene: TRBV5-4; D gene: TRBD2; clone size: -; J gene: TRBJ2-5; CDR3 protein: CAGSPSGGGETQYF; CDR3 DNA: TGTGCCGGCAGCCCTAGCGGGGGGGGAGAGACCCAGTACTTC
V gene: TRBV19; D gene: -; clone size: -; J gene: TRBJ1-5; CDR3 protein: CASSIVGDSNQPQHF; CDR3 DNA: TGTGCCAGTAGTATCGTAGGGGATAGCAATCAGCCCCAGCATTTT
V gene: TRBV7-8; D gene: TRBD1; clone size: many; J gene: TRBJ2-4; CDR3 protein: CASSSRTGKNIQYF; CDR3 DNA: TGTGCCAGCAGTTCGCGGACAGGGAAAAACATTCAGTACTTC
V gene: TRBV30; D gene: -; clone size: many; J gene: TRBJ2-5; CDR3 protein: CAWSAGGVEETQYF; CDR3 DNA: TGTGCCTGGAGTGCTGGAGGGGTTGAGGAGACCCAGTACTTC
V gene: TRBV27; D gene: TRBD1; clone size: -; J gene: TRBJ1-2; CDR3 protein: CASSLMDRGYGYTF; CDR3 DNA: TGTGCCAGCAGTTTAATGGACAGGGGATATGGCTACACCTTC
V gene: TRBV15; D gene: -; clone size: many; J gene: TRBJ1-1; CDR3 protein: CATRLGRRAEAFF; CDR3 DNA: TGTGCCACCAGGTTGGGGCGGCGGGCTGAAGCTTTCTTT
V gene: TRBV11-2; D gene: -; clone size: -; J gene: TRBJ2-2; CDR3 protein: CASSHTGPNTGELFF; CDR3 DNA: TGTGCCAGCAGCCACACCGGGCCTAACACCGGGGAGCTGTTTTTT
V gene: TRBV4-1; D gene: -; clone size: many; J gene: TRBJ2-5; CDR3 protein: CASSQAFTWGETQYF; CDR3 DNA: TGCGCCAGCAGCCAAGCCTTTACCTGGGGAGAGACCCAGTACTTC
V gene: TRBV28; D gene: TRBD1; clone size: many; J gene: TRBJ1-1; CDR3 protein: CASSGDRGGLVNTEAFF; CDR3 DNA: TGTGCCAGCAGTGGGGACAGGGGAGGTTTGGTGAACACTGAAGCTTTCTTT
V gene: TRBV11-2; D gene: -; clone size: -; J gene: TRBJ1-2; CDR3 protein: CASSPQAGTINYGYTF; CDR3 DNA: TGTGCCAGCAGCCCACAGGCCGGGACAATTAACTATGGCTACACCTTC
V gene: TRBV5-4; D gene: -; clone size: many; J gene: TRBJ2-7; CDR3 protein: CASSGKGTSYEQYF; CDR3 DNA: TGTGCCAGCTCCGGGAAGGGGACTTCCTACGAGCAGTACTTC
V gene: TRBV12-3/TRBV12-4; D gene: TRBD1; clone size: many; J gene: TRBJ1-2; CDR3 protein: CASSLFGRGRLYGYTF; CDR3 DNA: TGTGCCAGCAGTTTATTCGGCAGGGGGCGCCTCTATGGCTACACCTTC
V gene: TRBV7-3; D gene: -; clone size: few; J gene: TRBJ1-2; CDR3 protein: CASSLLGALGGYTF; CDR3 DNA: TGTGCCAGCAGCTTACTGGGGGCCCTCGGGGGCTACACCTTC
V gene: TRBV12-3/TRBV12-4; D gene: -; clone size: many; J gene: TRBJ1-5; CDR3 protein: CASSLEALNQPQHF; CDR3 DNA: TGTGCCAGCAGTTTAGAGGCACTCAATCAGCCCCAGCATTTT
V gene: TRBV2; D gene: -; clone size: many; J gene: TRBJ2-5; CDR3 protein: CAGASWGLRETQYF; CDR3 DNA: TGTGCCGGAGCGAGCTGGGGACTCCGAGAGACCCAGTACTTC
V gene: TRBV6-5; D gene: -; clone size: many; J gene: TRBJ1-2; CDR3 protein: CATFRGGGLRYYGYTF; CDR3 DNA: TGTGCCACCTTCCGGGGGGGGGGATTGAGATACTATGGCTACACCTTC
V gene: TRBV7-2; D gene: -; clone size: many; J gene: TRBJ1-1; CDR3 protein: CASSFSRLWGTEAFF; CDR3 DNA: TGTGCCAGCAGCTTTTCGCGCCTCTGGGGAACTGAAGCTTTCTTT
V gene: TRBV13; D gene: TRBD2; clone size: -; J gene: TRBJ2-7; CDR3 protein: CASSGSGRSNEQYF; CDR3 DNA: TGTGCCAGCAGCGGTAGCGGGAGGAGCAACGAGCAGTACTTC
V gene: TRBV6-1; D gene: -; clone size: many; J gene: TRBJ1-1; CDR3 protein: CASSLRAEAFF; CDR3 DNA: TGTGCCAGCAGCCTCCGGGCTGAAGCTTTCTTT
V gene: TRBV6-4; D gene: TRBD2; clone size: many; J gene: TRBJ2-3; CDR3 protein: CASSDSTSGGDTQYF; CDR3 DNA: TGTGCCAGCAGTGACTCGACTAGCGGGGGAGATACGCAGTATTTT
V gene: TRBV4-1; D gene: -; clone size: many; J gene: TRBJ1-2; CDR3 protein: CASSQVVRAIPYGYTF; CDR3 DNA: TGCGCCAGCAGCCAAGTCGTCAGGGCCATACCCTATGGCTACACCTTC
V gene: TRBV27; D gene: -; clone size: many; J gene: TRBJ2-5; CDR3 protein: CASSPVGLTGPETQYF; CDR3 DNA: TGTGCCAGCAGTCCGGTGGGGCTGACAGGACCGGAGACCCAGTACTTC
V gene: TRBV20-1; D gene: -; clone size: many; J gene: TRBJ2-4; CDR3 protein: CSATRHDRPKNIQYF; CDR3 DNA: TGCAGTGCAACCAGACACGATAGACCCAAAAACATTCAGTACTTC
V gene: TRBV20-1; D gene: -; clone size: many; J gene: TRBJ1-1; CDR3 protein: CSARFQGGMATEAFF; CDR3 DNA: TGCAGTGCTAGATTCCAGGGTGGGATGGCCACTGAAGCTTTCTTT
V gene: TRBV2; D gene: -; clone size: many; J gene: TRBJ2-2; CDR3 protein: CASSGDGTGELFF; CDR3 DNA: TGTGCCAGCAGTGGTGACGGGACCGGGGAGCTGTTTTTT
V gene: TRBV30; D gene: -; clone size: many; J gene: TRBJ1-5; CDR3 protein: CAWSAGSAQHF; CDR3 DNA: TGTGCCTGGAGTGCAGGATCAGCCCAGCATTTT